One T cell receptor (beta chain) is described in this entry. It has no known antigen specificity. No base qualities exist here, and no much larger clone lies one base off it. V is pared back by 3 bases and J by 3 bases, with 9 bases lying between the germline termini. CDR1 LNHDA and CDR2 SQIVND were looked up in the germline V gene (reference sequence). Inclusive of the bounding cysteine and phenylalanine, the CDR3 is 14 residues long. The sequence is cut down to CDR3 DNA, 42 bases in frame from base 1. The library came from the immunoSEQ multiplex PCR assay. The original methods were these. A statistical classification framework was developed to diagnose cytomegalovirus status using the catalog of TCR beta chain sequences. TCRdb retrieved this table from immuneACCESS and kept in-frame rearrangements only. Not all clones are present; in checked studies, unresolved V genes account for under half, and no reason is known for the remainder. That table gives V, J and clone size, and the DNA gave D and trimming. The sample yields some 98,000 clones; around nine tenths were counted once. Of the sample, roughly 3.9% falls within the top ten clones.

The record originates from a study of cytomegalovirus exposure and HLA in healthy donors (dated by TCRdb to 2015 to 2018). General notes on the study: A later analysis indicated that the 120 validation repertoires were generated on the platform also employed for the roughly 720 repertoires of the first cohort. High-throughput TCR immunosequencing, statistical association of individual TCRs with disease status, and machine learning were combined to predict cytomegalovirus infection status. Along with the roughly 670-subject first cohort, a separate validation cohort of around 120 different subjects was used. The study aimed to test whether cataloging public T cell receptors could reveal signatures of past pathogen exposure. The study at large found these results: In vitro tests confirmed that a few of the cytomegalovirus-associated TCR beta chains recognize cytomegalovirus antigens. Most TCR sequences were seen in very few donors, while some public TCRs were found in many individuals. The authors suggested that the approach could potentially be extended to other disease states and immunological phenotypes. In the study, approximately 160 TCR beta chains were listed as associated with cytomegalovirus. In a later analysis, TCRs clustered in the first cohort were found to also tend to co-occur in the roughly 130 validation repertoires, with around 94% of cluster scores above 0. A later analysis had no HLA typing for the validation cohort, so co-occurrence there was scored across all 120 repertoires. The classifier was reported to diagnose cytomegalovirus status with high specificity and sensitivity in both the original cohort and the validation cohort.

The donors belonged to the validation cohort of under 150 subjects, which was separate from the approximately 700-subject first cohort. The source is a woman in her 30s in good health and CMV-seronegative. Sequencing input: PBMCs. The chain links TRBV19 with TRBJ1-5; perhaps TRBD1 is the D gene, with 5 bases matching. The CDR3 here reads CASSIRQFNQPQHF. The DNA sequence is as follows: TGTGCCAGTAGTATTCGACAGTTCAATCAGCCCCAGCATTTT.